These 17 T cell receptor beta chains originate from one sample sequenced in a study of CD8 T cells in Susac syndrome. An amount of RNA that ranged from about 0.45 to 1 ug was reverse transcribed with random hexamers. TCRdb redid the calling of the immunoSEQ multiplex PCR reads with MiXCR, one entry per CDR3 protein. The sample contains more than 120,000 distinct CDR3 sequences, roughly 95% of which appear only once. Sequenced material: CD4+ T cells from PBMCs. These receptors were obtained from a human donor in good health.

The rearrangement joins TRBV29-1 to TRBJ2-7; TRBD1 agrees at 9 bases. The length of the CDR3 is 14 residues. The V gene end was trimmed by 4 bases and the J gene end by 0 bases; junction bases not matched to a gene: 4. CDR1 and CDR2 from the germline V gene are SQVTM and ANQGSEA. In nucleotides, the CDR3 is TGCAGCGTTGTTAGGACAGGGGCCTCCTACGAGCAGTACTTC. Its translation is CSVVRTGASYEQYF.

The sample holds a few counts of this clonotype. The chain couples TRBV10-3 to TRBJ1-1; 7 bases align to TRBD1. V shed 10 bases, J shed 3 bases, and the junction held 2 bases outside the gene matches. In germline, CDR1 is ENHRY, CDR2 SYGVKD. The CDR3 spans 11 residues. The CDR3 here is CATGQDTEAFF. The CDR3 DNA reads as TGTGCCACCGGACAGGACACTGAAGCTTTCTTT.

The rearrangement joins TRBV20-1 to TRBJ2-3; 10 positions match TRBD1. The CDR3 sequence is 12 residues long. Germline assignment: CDR1 DFQATT and CDR2 SNEGSKA (reference sequence). The chain's CDR3 is CRGQGPTDTQYF. CDR3 bases: TGCAGGGGACAGGGGCCCACAGATACGCAGTATTTT.

This rearrangement joins TRBV7-2 to TRBJ1-5; 7 bases align to TRBD1. The V gene's germline CDR1 is SGHTA and CDR2 FQGNSA. CDR3 length: 14 amino acids. V trimming: 5 bases; J trimming: 7 bases; junction bases outside the gene matches: 8. CDR3 in DNA: TGTGCCAGCAGCCAGGACAGGTTAGGACAGCCCCAGCATTTT. Translation: CASSQDRLGQPQHF.

The table lists this clonotype with a count of one. The rearrangement links TRBV6-2 or TRBV6-3 to TRBJ2-1; either TRBD1 or TRBD2 may supply D (7 bases each). This CDR3 contains 16 residues. From germline, CDR1 is MNHEY and CDR2 SVGEGT. V lost 5 bases and J 3 bases, leaving 17 bases between the germline ends. The CDR3 loop reads CASSPLSGGDYNEQFF. CDR3 bases: TGTGCCAGCAGTCCCCTCTCAGGGGGGGACTACAATGAGCAGTTCTTC.

The chain couples TRBV4-1 to TRBJ1-1, with a weak D call TRBD1 (5 bases). Trimming stripped 1 base from V and 6 bases from J, with 15 bases between. This CDR3 has 15 residues. Germline values: CDR1 MGHRA, CDR2 YSYEKL. CDR3 DNA sequence: TGCGCCAGCAGCCAAGGTCTACGAGGGGACGCTGAAGCTTTCTTT. It is translated as CASSQGLRGDAEAFF.

J is TRBJ1-1 and V is TRBV7-2; D is unresolved. Between the trimmed V and J ends, which lost 2 bases and 5 bases, there was a span of 9 bases. Germline V gene sequence: CDR1 SGHTA, CDR2 FQGNSA. The CDR3 extends over 13 amino acids. CDR3 sequence: CASSLSRGTEAFF. CDR3 nucleotide sequence: TGTGCCAGCAGCTTAAGTAGAGGGACTGAAGCTTTCTTT.

The rearrangement uses TRBV20-1 and TRBJ1-2; D unclear. Trimming stripped 0 bases from V and 8 bases from J, with 10 bases between. The germline CDR1 and CDR2 sequences are DFQATT and SNEGSKA (reference sequence). This CDR3 spans 12 amino acids. The CDR3 coding sequence is TGCAGTGCTAGAGATCCCTATAGCGGCTACACCTTC. It is translated as CSARDPYSGYTF.

In DNA form, the CDR3 reads TGTGCCAGCAGAGACATTCAGGGAGGGGAGACCCAGTACTTC. It codes for CASRDIQGGETQYF. The J gene is TRBJ2-5, the V gene TRBV2; 7 bases are a match to TRBD2. The CDR3 extends over 14 amino acids. CDR1 and CDR2 (germline): SNHLY, FYNNEI. V lost 6 bases and J lost 5; bases outside the gene matches: 9. The whole variable domain, filled in from reference TRBV2 and TRBJ2-5, reads EPEVTQTPSHQVTQMGQEVILRCVPISNHLYFYWYRQILGQKVEFLVSFYNNEISEKSEIFDDQFSVERPDGSNFTLKIRSTKLEDSAMYFCASRDIQGGETQYFGPGTRLLVL.

V and J are TRBV5-4 and TRBJ2-3; the D gene is possibly TRBD1 (5 bases). Germline lookup yields CDR1 SGHNT and CDR2 YYREEE (reference sequence). The length of the CDR3 is 15 residues. Trimming removed 4 bases at V and 0 bases at J, with 12 bases between. CDR3 sequence (DNA): TGTGCCAGCAGCAGGACACCCGCTAGCACAGATACGCAGTATTTT. Its protein product is CASSRTPASTDTQYF.

The CDR3 is CSVEDIGGYNEQFF. The CDR3 DNA is TGCAGCGTTGAAGATATTGGCGGCTACAATGAGCAGTTCTTC. The V gene is TRBV29-1, the J gene TRBJ2-1; D remains unclear. The CDR3 covers 14 residues. From germline, CDR1 is SQVTM and CDR2 ANQGSEA. Trimming shortened V by 0 bases and J by 3 bases, and 9 bases separated the two germline ends.

The chain uses TRBV3-1 and TRBJ2-1; 7 bases line up with TRBD1. CDR1 and CDR2 from the germline V gene are LGHDT and YNNKEL (reference sequence). The CDR3 runs 14 residues. V trimming: 4 bases; J trimming: 7 bases; junction bases outside the gene matches: 7. The CDR3 DNA follows: TGTGCCAGCAGCCCCGGGACAGCGAGGAATGAGCAGTTCTTC. Translating gives CASSPGTARNEQFF.

V and J are TRBV29-1 and TRBJ2-3; no clear D gene. Germline V lookup: CDR1 SQVTM, CDR2 ANQGSEA. The CDR3 has 14 residues. V gave up 7 bases and J gave up 0 bases, with 14 bases separating them. CDR3 amino acids: CSALLGPSTDTQYF. DNA for the CDR3: TGCAGCGCCCTTCTAGGGCCTAGCACAGATACGCAGTATTTT.

V usage is TRBV5-1 and J usage is TRBJ2-7; the D gene is possibly TRBD1 (6 bases). CDR3 length: 15 residues. Germline CDR1 and CDR2: SGHRS and YFSETQ. V gave up 5 bases and J gave up 2 bases, with 17 bases separating them. CDR3 sequence (DNA): TGCGCCAGCAGTCGTTATCCGGGACAAACCTACGAGCAGTACTTC. Amino acids: CASSRYPGQTYEQYF.

This rearrangement joins TRBV2 to TRBJ2-3; D tentatively fits TRBD1 or TRBD2 (5 bases each). This CDR3 spans 15 amino acids. CDR1 and CDR2 (germline): SNHLY, FYNNEI. V dropped 4 bases and J dropped 2 bases, with 13 bases sitting between them. The CDR3, as DNA: TGTGCCAGCAGTGGAGGGGAGAGTCCCACAGATACGCAGTATTTT. Residues: CASSGGESPTDTQYF. The whole variable domain, remainder taken from reference TRBV2 and TRBJ2-3, is EPEVTQTPSHQVTQMGQEVILRCVPISNHLYFYWYRQILGQKVEFLVSFYNNEISEKSEIFDDQFSVERPDGSNFTLKIRSTKLEDSAMYFCASSGGESPTDTQYFGPGTRLTVL.

The J gene is TRBJ2-7, the V gene TRBV27, with no clear D. V lost 0 bases and J 2 bases, leaving 8 bases between the germline ends. CDR3 length equals 14 residues. The germline gives CDR1 MNHEY, CDR2 SMNVEV (reference sequence). CDR3 bases: TGTGCCAGCAGTTTATCGCTTCGTCCCTACGAGCAGTACTTC. Amino acid sequence: CASSLSLRPYEQYF.

The chain is built from TRBV10-2 and TRBJ2-7, with D possibly being TRBD2 (6 bases). Between the trimmed V and J ends, which lost 5 bases and 0 bases, there was a span of 14 bases. CDR3 length: 15 residues. Germline CDR1 is WSHSY and CDR2 is SAAADI. The CDR3 DNA sequence: TGCGCCAGCAGTCTGCGGGGACTTAGCTCCTACGAGCAGTACTTC. Translated: CASSLRGLSSYEQYF.